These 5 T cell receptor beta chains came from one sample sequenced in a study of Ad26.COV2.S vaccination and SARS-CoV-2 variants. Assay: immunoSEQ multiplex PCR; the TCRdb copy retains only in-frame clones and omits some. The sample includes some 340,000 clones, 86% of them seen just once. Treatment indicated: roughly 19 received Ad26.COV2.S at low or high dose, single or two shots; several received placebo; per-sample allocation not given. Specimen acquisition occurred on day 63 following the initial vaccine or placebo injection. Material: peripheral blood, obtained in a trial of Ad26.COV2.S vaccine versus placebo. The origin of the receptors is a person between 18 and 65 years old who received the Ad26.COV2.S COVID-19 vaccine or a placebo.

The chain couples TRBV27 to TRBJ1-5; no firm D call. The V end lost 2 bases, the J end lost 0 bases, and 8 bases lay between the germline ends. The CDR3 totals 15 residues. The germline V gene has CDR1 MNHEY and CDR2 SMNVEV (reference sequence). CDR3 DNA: TGTGCCAGCAGTTTAACCGGATATAGCAATCAGCCCCAGCATTTT. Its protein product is CASSLTGYSNQPQHF.

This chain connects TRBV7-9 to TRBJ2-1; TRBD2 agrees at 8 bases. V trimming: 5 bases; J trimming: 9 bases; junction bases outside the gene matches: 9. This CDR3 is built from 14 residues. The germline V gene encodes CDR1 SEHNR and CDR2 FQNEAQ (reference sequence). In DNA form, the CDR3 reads TGTGCCAGCAGCCCCTACGGGAGGGGCAGTGAGCAGTTCTTC. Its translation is CASSPYGRGSEQFF.

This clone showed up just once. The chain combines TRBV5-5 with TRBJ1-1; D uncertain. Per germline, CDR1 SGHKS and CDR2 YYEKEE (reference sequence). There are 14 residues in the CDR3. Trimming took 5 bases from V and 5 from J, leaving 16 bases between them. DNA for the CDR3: TGTGCCAGCAGTTCAAAGACCGAGGGAACTGAAGCTTTCTTT. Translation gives CASSSKTEGTEAFF.

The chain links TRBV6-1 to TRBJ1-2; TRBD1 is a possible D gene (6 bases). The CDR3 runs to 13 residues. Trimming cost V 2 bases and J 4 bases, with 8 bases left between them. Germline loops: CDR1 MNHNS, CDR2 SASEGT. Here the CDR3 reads CASSETGSYGYTF. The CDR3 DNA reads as TGTGCCAGCAGTGAAACAGGGTCCTATGGCTACACCTTC.

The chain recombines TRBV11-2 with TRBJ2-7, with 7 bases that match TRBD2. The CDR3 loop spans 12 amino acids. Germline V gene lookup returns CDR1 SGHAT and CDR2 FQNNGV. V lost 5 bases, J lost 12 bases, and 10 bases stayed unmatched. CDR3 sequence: CASSQTRGYGYF. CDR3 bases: TGTGCCAGCAGCCAAACGCGGGGGTATGGGTACTTC.